This T cell receptor (beta chain) emerged from a study of shared T cell receptors in the human thymus. Generated by immunoSEQ multiplex PCR, the TCRdb table keeps only in-frame clones and is missing some. The table has hundreds of thousands of clones, approximately 85% seen once; the top ten hold roughly 0.01%. The germline V gene encodes CDR1 SGHDT and CDR2 YYEEEE. The CDR3 runs to 16 residues. Trimming removed 3 bases from V and 3 bases from J, with 18 bases in between. A further study also used this sample, focusing on human thymus T cells. From that second work: Corrective surgery for congenital heart defects was being performed on the healthy Finnish infants who were the donors. Thymus tissue for the work was resected from patients undergoing corrective heart surgery. There appeared to be biased usage of V and J genes in thymic and blood repertoires.

Sequenced material: thymocytes. This receptor was identified in a girl in the first two years of life with a congenital heart defect. The gene calls are TRBV5-6 and TRBJ1-1; tentative D call: TRBD1 (5 bases). The CDR3 protein is CASSSSLGGRDTEAFF. The CDR3 DNA follows: TGTGCCAGCAGCTCAAGCCTTGGGGGGAGGGACACTGAAGCTTTCTTT.